This is a list of T cell receptor beta chains from one sample in a study of blood T cell repertoires in COVID-19. Generated by immunoSEQ multiplex PCR, the TCRdb table keeps only in-frame clones and is missing some. This table holds roughly 170,000 clones, more than 75% found once. The material sequenced was PBMCs or T cells enriched from blood (not recorded which). The receptor set was obtained from a woman in her forties or fifties who had recovered from COVID-19. Each CDR3 is given with its conserved first and last residue.

j_call v_call cdr3_aa
TRBJ1-2 TRBV2 CASRYTNYGYTF
TRBJ2-6 TRBV4-3 CASSQGTGSTGANVLTF
TRBJ2-1 TRBV11-1 CATVGVGSYNEQFF
TRBJ2-1 TRBV7-3 CASSRVQGRQFF
TRBJ2-5 TRBV5-4 CASSGTSEYRETQYF
TRBJ1-2 TRBV18 CASSPFEQGAEYYGYTF
TRBJ2-3 TRBV9 CASTEGLAGTDTQYF
TRBJ2-1 TRBV28 CASSRGLAGGYNEQFF
TRBJ2-3 TRBV29-1 CSVVWGGGDTQYF
TRBJ2-5 TRBV5-1 CASSTLGLAGAQETQYF
TRBJ2-7 TRBV7-2 CASSYLGTSTYEQYF
TRBJ1-1 TRBV27 CASSPRGWAGNTEAFF
TRBJ2-1 TRBV21-1 CASTIIPGQGPNEQFF
TRBJ2-4 TRBV7-2 CASRLMREENIQYF
TRBJ1-1 TRBV27 CASRVWGRGTGTEAFF
TRBJ1-4 TRBV7-2 CASSPGQPVNEKLFF
TRBJ2-3 TRBV7-3 CASSLKGAGEGTDTQYF
TRBJ2-1 TRBV18 CASSPSSGTSGRFNEQFF
TRBJ2-7 TRBV21-1 CASSKPNGREQYF
TRBJ2-3 TRBV7-8 CASSTRLRAGSTDTQYF
TRBJ1-5 TRBV5-4 CATSSGGGNQPQHF
TRBJ2-1 TRBV21-1 CASSKALGKDNEQFF
TRBJ2-7 TRBV4-3 CASSQGGSSYEQYF
TRBJ2-1 TRBV7-9 CASSRQGRSNEQFF
TRBJ2-7 TRBV10-2 CATKGQGSEQYF
TRBJ2-7 TRBV11-3 CASSLGVSGQGEDEQYF
TRBJ2-1 TRBV15 CATSRASVRWAVLSSYNEQFF
TRBJ1-2 TRBV19 CASSPDIINYGYTF
TRBJ2-7 TRBV19 CASSIFPGYEQYF
TRBJ2-5 TRBV6-2/TRBV6-3 CASSWGSGNQETQYF
TRBJ1-3 TRBV18 CASSPSDRLNSGNTIYF
TRBJ2-3 TRBV7-6 CASSWGGGASTDTQYF
TRBJ2-5 TRBV11-2 CASSRSGQETQYF
TRBJ2-3 TRBV12-3/TRBV12-4 CASSAQGTQYF
TRBJ2-3 TRBV18 CASSPSSGGTDTQYF
TRBJ1-4 TRBV28 CASSPSRRTGLVEKLFF
TRBJ2-5 TRBV5-1 CASRTGRDQETQYF
TRBJ2-2 TRBV28 CASSLPSGLGTGELFF
TRBJ2-1 TRBV27 CASREFRDARRGEQFF
TRBJ2-5 TRBV15 CATSLERNKYETQYF
TRBJ2-3 TRBV7-2 CASSLTHPPGQDTQYF
TRBJ2-5 TRBV4-2 CASSQVRASGREWGQETQYF
TRBJ1-1 TRBV5-5 CASSWAGRGNTEAFF